This T cell receptor (beta chain) was sequenced for a study of identical twins. V was clipped by 10 bases and J by 0 bases; unmatched bases: 4. This CDR3 has 14 residues. The V gene's germline CDR1 is MNHNS and CDR2 SASEGT. TCRdb called the 5' RACE reads again in MiXCR, with one record for every CDR3 protein. The table shows some 630,000 distinct CDR3 sequences, with under 8.5% occurring only once. This clonotype appeared a few times. The antigen remains undetermined. General study results and limits: Whereas memory repertoires showed no such difference, abundant cord blood beta clonotypes carried fewer insertions. Excess low generation probability was seen in twin-shared out-of-frame alpha sequences.

Separately, the same data were catalogued under a study of yellow fever vaccine responses in identical twins.

This receptor was obtained from a woman under 30 in good health. Sample: PBMCs. The chain recombines TRBV6-1 with TRBJ2-2; 8 bases align to TRBD2. The CDR3 here is CATQGLANTGELFF. In DNA form, the CDR3 reads TGTGCCACACAGGGACTAGCGAACACCGGGGAGCTGTTTTTT.